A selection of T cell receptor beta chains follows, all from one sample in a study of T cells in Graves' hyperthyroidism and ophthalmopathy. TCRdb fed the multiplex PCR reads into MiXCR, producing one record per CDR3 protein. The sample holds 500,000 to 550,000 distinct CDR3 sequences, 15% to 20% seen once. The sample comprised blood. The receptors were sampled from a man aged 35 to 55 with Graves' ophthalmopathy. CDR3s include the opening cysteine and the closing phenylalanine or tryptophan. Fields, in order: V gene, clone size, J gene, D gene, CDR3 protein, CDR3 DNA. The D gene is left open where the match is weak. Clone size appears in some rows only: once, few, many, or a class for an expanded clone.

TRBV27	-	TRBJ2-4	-	CASSTQAKNIQYF	TGTGCCAGCAGTACCCAAGCCAAAAACATTCAGTACTTC
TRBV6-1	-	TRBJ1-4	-	CASSPTGPSHEKLFF	TGTGCCAGCAGTCCGACGGGACCTTCCCATGAAAAACTGTTTTTT
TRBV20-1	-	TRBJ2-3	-	CSASFHREVGRGLTDTQYF	TGCAGTGCTAGTTTCCATCGGGAGGTGGGGAGGGGGCTCACAGATACGCAGTATTTT
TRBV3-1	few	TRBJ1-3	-	CASSTGQLSTIYF	TGTGCCAGCAGCACGGGTCAGCTGTCGACCATATATTTT
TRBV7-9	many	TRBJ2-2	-	CASSPLDYNTGELFF	TGTGCCAGCAGCCCGTTGGACTACAACACCGGGGAGCTGTTTTTT
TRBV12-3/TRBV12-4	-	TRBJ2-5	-	CASTRASVVETQYF	TGTGCCAGCACCCGGGCCTCAGTAGTAGAGACCCAGTACTTC
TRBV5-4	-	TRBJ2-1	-	CASSLPGTAGNEQFF	TGTGCCAGCAGCTTGCCCGGGACTGCTGGCAATGAGCAGTTCTTC
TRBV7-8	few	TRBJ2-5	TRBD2	CASSLSLLADFQETQYF	TGTGCCAGCAGCTTAAGTTTACTAGCGGACTTCCAAGAGACCCAGTACTTC
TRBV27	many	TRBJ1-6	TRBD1	CASSSRVGGYSPLHF	TGTGCCAGCAGTTCTCGGGTAGGGGGCTATTCACCCCTCCACTTT
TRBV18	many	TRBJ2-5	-	CASSPMVEETQYF	TGTGCCAGCTCACCTATGGTCGAAGAGACCCAGTACTTC
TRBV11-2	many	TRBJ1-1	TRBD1	CASSPGTAEAFF	TGTGCCAGCAGCCCCGGGACAGCTGAAGCTTTCTTT
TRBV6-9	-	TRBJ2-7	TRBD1	CASGTVGDEQYF	TGTGCCAGTGGGACAGTTGGGGACGAGCAGTACTTC
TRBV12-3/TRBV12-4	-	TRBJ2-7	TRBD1	CASSPSAGQGYEQYF	TGTGCCAGCAGCCCCTCGGCGGGACAGGGGTACGAGCAGTACTTC
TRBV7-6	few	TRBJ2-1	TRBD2	CASRLLAGGDYNEQFF	TGTGCCAGCAGGTTACTAGCGGGAGGGGACTACAATGAGCAGTTCTTC
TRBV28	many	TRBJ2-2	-	CASSLAEVTGELFF	TGTGCCAGCAGTTTAGCGGAAGTCACCGGGGAGCTGTTTTTT
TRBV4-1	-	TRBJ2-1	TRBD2	CASSQRWAGGAFGDEQFF	TGCGCCAGCAGCCAAAGATGGGCGGGAGGGGCGTTTGGGGATGAGCAGTTCTTC
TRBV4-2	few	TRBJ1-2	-	CASSQRWGGGYGYTF	TGTGCCAGCAGCCAACGATGGGGAGGGGGCTATGGCTACACCTTC
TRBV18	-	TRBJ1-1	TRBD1	CASSPTGGFEAFF	TGTGCCAGCTCACCGACAGGGGGATTTGAAGCTTTCTTT
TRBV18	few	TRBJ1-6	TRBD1	CASSPQTGGNSPLHF	TGTGCCAGCTCACCACAGACAGGGGGGAATTCACCCCTCCACTTT
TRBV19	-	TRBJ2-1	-	CASSIGSYNEQFF	TGTGCCAGTAGTATAGGCAGCTACAATGAGCAGTTCTTC
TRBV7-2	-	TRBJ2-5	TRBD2	CASSSGLAGHQETQYF	TGTGCCAGCAGCTCCGGACTAGCGGGCCACCAAGAGACCCAGTACTTC
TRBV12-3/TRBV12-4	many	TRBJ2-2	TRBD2	CASSFGLANTGELFF	TGTGCCAGCAGTTTTGGACTAGCAAACACCGGGGAGCTGTTTTTT
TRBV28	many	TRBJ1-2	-	CASSLFGQSYGYTF	TGTGCCAGCAGTTTATTCGGACAGTCCTATGGCTACACCTTC
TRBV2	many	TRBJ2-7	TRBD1	CASSPDRASSYEQYF	TGTGCCAGCAGTCCTGACAGGGCTAGCTCCTACGAGCAGTACTTC
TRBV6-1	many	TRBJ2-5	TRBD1	CASSTSGTGNRETQYF	TGTGCCAGCAGTACCTCCGGGACAGGGAACCGAGAGACCCAGTACTTC
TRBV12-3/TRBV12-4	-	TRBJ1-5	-	CASSRNRVDQPQHF	TGTGCCAGCAGTCGTAACAGGGTCGATCAGCCCCAGCATTTT